This T cell receptor (beta chain) derives from a study of T-cell memory formation after mild COVID-19. Study-wide background: Clusters of TCRs were largely donor specific. Findings and caveats of the study: The main location of contracting CD4+ clones was CM and EM, and that of contracting CD8+ clones was EMRA. Clones contracting across day 15 to 85 had a balanced CD4/CD8 profile; later expanding clones leaned CD4+.

This clonotype was seen a few times. Its antigen is not known. The CDR3 has 12 residues. Germline V gene sequence: CDR1 SGHVS, CDR2 FQNEAQ. The V end was cut by 5 bases, the J end by 7 bases, with 11 bases between. TCRdb reprocessed the 5' RACE reads with MiXCR, giving one entry per CDR3 protein. Of approximately 250,000 distinct CDR3 sequences listed, 15% were seen once; the top ten hold 2% to 2.5%. Sample: PBMCs or a T cell subset sorted from them (not recorded which). The rearrangement links TRBV7-8 to TRBJ1-2; weak D call: TRBD1 (5 bases). This sequence originates from an adult woman who had mild COVID-19 (a few samples of this study predate the infection). Cell type and time point are not known. CDR3 coding DNA: TGTGCCAGCAGCGGGGGTTCCAGTGGCTACACCTTC. Translation gives CASSGGSSGYTF.